Below are 15 T cell receptor beta chains sequenced from a single sample in a study of blood T cell repertoires in COVID-19. The data were produced by immunoSEQ multiplex PCR, yet TCRdb's version contains in-frame clones alone and is incomplete. Here the sample spans over 200,000 clones, roughly 90% being singletons. The specimen sequenced was PBMCs or T cells enriched from blood (not recorded which). The source is a man in his forties who had recovered from COVID-19.

The chain combines TRBV7-2 with TRBJ1-6; TRBD1 matches 7 bases. Germline lookup yields CDR1 SGHTA and CDR2 FQGNSA. The CDR3 runs to 15 residues. J gave up 6 bases and V 3 bases, and 5 bases lay outside the gene matches. CDR3 DNA: TGTGCCAGCAGCTTTCGACAGGGCGGTAATTCACCCCTCCACTTT. Translation: CASSFRQGGNSPLHF.

The gene calls are TRBV7-2 and TRBJ2-1; 9 positions agree with TRBD1. This CDR3 comprises 12 residues. Germline-derived CDR1 and CDR2 are SGHTA and FQGNSA. The V and J ends lost 3 bases and 15 bases, in that order; junction bases with no gene match: 6. The CDR3 spells CASSLTGTGTFF. The CDR3 region has the DNA TGTGCCAGCAGCTTGACTGGGACAGGGACGTTCTTC.

This chain uses TRBV5-4 with TRBJ2-5; 8 positions agree with TRBD1. V gave up 4 bases and J gave up 1 base; unmatched junction bases: 3. This CDR3 comprises 14 residues. The germline CDR1 and CDR2 sequences are SGHNT and YYREEE (reference sequence). This CDR3 reads CASSAGQVQETQYF. The CDR3 DNA follows: TGTGCCAGCAGCGCGGGACAGGTCCAAGAGACCCAGTACTTC.

This chain connects TRBV30 to TRBJ2-3, with D unresolved. The length of the CDR3 is 11 residues. Germline V gene data show CDR1 as GTSNPN and CDR2 as SVGIG (reference sequence). Trimming took off 5 bases at V and 6 bases at J, with 9 bases between the two ends. This CDR3 is CAWASQDTQYF. The DNA for the CDR3 is TGTGCCTGGGCTAGTCAGGATACGCAGTATTTT.

CDR3 sequence (DNA): TGTGCCAGCAGTTTACGGGGGGATGAGCAGTTCTTC. This gives the protein CASSLRGDEQFF. This rearrangement joins TRBV27 to TRBJ2-1; 7 nucleotides agree with TRBD2. CDR3 length: 12 amino acids. Germline V CDR1 and CDR2: MNHEY, SMNVEV (reference sequence). The V segment lost 2 bases and the J segment 8 bases; nucleotides outside the gene matches: 0.

The V call is TRBV30, the J call TRBJ2-7, with 9 bases that match TRBD1. Germline V gene lookup returns CDR1 GTSNPN and CDR2 SVGIG (reference sequence). Unmatched junction bases numbered 8, after V lost 2 bases and J lost 3 bases. This CDR3 contains 15 residues. The CDR3 DNA reads as TGTGCCTGGAGTCCGCTGGGGACAGGGAGCTACGAGCAGTACTTC. Translated, it gives CAWSPLGTGSYEQYF.

The chain has TRBV29-1 and TRBJ2-5; 10 nucleotides line up with TRBD2. This CDR3 is 15 amino acids long. Germline V gene lookup returns CDR1 SQVTM and CDR2 ANQGSEA. With V trimmed by 0 bases and J by 2 bases, 3 bases remained unmatched. This CDR3 reads CSVEDPLAGQETQYF. The DNA for the CDR3 is TGCAGCGTTGAAGATCCACTAGCGGGGCAAGAGACCCAGTACTTC.

This chain joins TRBV19 and TRBJ1-5; D perhaps matches TRBD1 (5 bases). This CDR3 has 15 residues. Trimming stripped 1 base from V and 1 base from J, with 8 bases between. Germline values: CDR1 LNHDA, CDR2 SQIVND (reference sequence). This CDR3 reads CASSIGGSSNQPQHF. In DNA form, the CDR3 reads TGTGCCAGTAGTATAGGGGGCTCCAGCAATCAGCCCCAGCATTTT.

This chain joins TRBV9 and TRBJ2-2; 8 bases agree with TRBD2. V lost 4 bases and J lost 4; bases outside the gene matches: 15. Germline CDR1 SGDLS, CDR2 YYNGEE. This CDR3 region has 18 residues. CDR3 coding DNA: TGTGCCAGCAGCCGTCAATCTACCGGGACTAGTGGCACCGGGGAGCTGTTTTTT. This translates into CASSRQSTGTSGTGELFF.

The chain is built from TRBV21-1 and TRBJ2-2; TRBD1, the table's D call, was not compared with the DNA. TRBV21-1 is assigned pseudogene status. The CDR3 runs to 15 residues. The CDR3: CASSIYRGGTGELFF. In DNA, the CDR3 is TGTGCCAGCAGCATCTACAGGGGTGGGACCGGGGAGCTGTTTTTT.

The chain carries TRBV5-8 and TRBJ2-1; 7 bases line up with TRBD2. There are 15 residues in the CDR3. V dropped 4 bases and J dropped 1; count of bases not matched to a gene: 5. The germline V gene encodes CDR1 SGHTS and CDR2 YDEGEE. CDR3 sequence reads: CASSPTGGSYNEQFF. The DNA of the CDR3 is TGTGCCAGCAGCCCCACGGGGGGATCCTACAATGAGCAGTTCTTC.

This clone was recorded a few times. The chain recombines TRBV6-5 with TRBJ1-1, with 8 bases identical to TRBD1. J gave up 5 bases and V 8 bases, and 10 bases lay outside the gene matches. Germline-derived CDR1 and CDR2 are MNHEY and SVGAGI. This CDR3 has 14 residues. CDR3 protein: CASGGQARGTEAFF. The CDR3 coding sequence is TGTGCCAGCGGGGGACAGGCCCGAGGAACTGAAGCTTTCTTT.

The V call is TRBV5-8, the J call TRBJ2-1, with 7 nucleotides matching TRBD1. This CDR3 is 15 amino acids long. The trim removed 3 bases at V and 2 bases at J, leaving 5 bases unmatched. Germline CDR1 reads SGHTS; CDR2 reads YDEGEE. The CDR3 region has the DNA TGTGCCAGCAGCTACCGGGACAGCGCCTACAATGAGCAGTTCTTC. Translating it yields CASSYRDSAYNEQFF.

The gene calls are TRBV6-5 and TRBJ1-6, with a tentative D call TRBD1 (6 bases). The CDR3 totals 14 residues. V was trimmed by 5 bases and J by 9 bases, leaving 14 bases between them. CDR1 MNHEY and CDR2 SVGAGI come from the germline V gene. The CDR3 loop is CASSRIQGPSPLHF. DNA of the CDR3: TGTGCCAGCAGTAGGATTCAGGGGCCTTCACCCCTCCACTTT.

This clone was observed a handful of times. The chain recombines TRBV18 with TRBJ2-7; tentatively, D is TRBD1 (6 bases). The ends were cut back, 6 bases at V and 0 bases at J, with 33 bases in the middle. Germline lookup yields CDR1 KGHSH and CDR2 LQKENI. The CDR3 consists of 21 residues. CDR3 sequence: CASSHRSQLSTGKGSSYEQYF. CDR3 bases: TGTGCCAGCTCTCATCGCAGCCAGTTGTCGACAGGTAAAGGGAGCTCCTACGAGCAGTACTTC.